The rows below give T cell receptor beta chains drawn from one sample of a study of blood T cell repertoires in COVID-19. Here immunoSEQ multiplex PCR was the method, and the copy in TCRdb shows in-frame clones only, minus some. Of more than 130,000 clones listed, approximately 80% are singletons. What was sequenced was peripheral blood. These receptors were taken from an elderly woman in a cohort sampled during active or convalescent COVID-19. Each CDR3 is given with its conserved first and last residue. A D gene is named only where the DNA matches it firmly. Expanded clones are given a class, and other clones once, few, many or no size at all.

CDR3nt: TGCAGCGCCTCCGGGACAGGGGACACTGAAGCTTTCTTT
CDR3aa: CSASGTGDTEAFF
d_gene: TRBD1
v_gene: TRBV29-1
j_gene: TRBJ1-1
abundance: -
len: 13

CDR3nt: TGCAGCGGCCTCCTGAGGGGGTCTGGGGCCAACGTCCTGACTTTC
CDR3aa: CSGLLRGSGANVLTF
d_gene: -
v_gene: TRBV29-1
j_gene: TRBJ2-6
abundance: -
len: 15

CDR3nt: TGTGCCAGCAGCCAAGACCTCGTCTATGGGGCCTCCTATAATTCACCCCTCCACTTT
CDR3aa: CASSQDLVYGASYNSPLHF
d_gene: -
v_gene: TRBV4-2
j_gene: TRBJ1-6
abundance: -
len: 19

CDR3nt: TGTGCCAGCAGCTTATCCGGGGGGTATCAGCCCCAGCATTTT
CDR3aa: CASSLSGGYQPQHF
d_gene: -
v_gene: TRBV7-9
j_gene: TRBJ1-5
abundance: few
len: 14

CDR3nt: TGCGCCAGCAGCTTGCAGGGGGCCTCCACAGATACGCAGTATTTT
CDR3aa: CASSLQGASTDTQYF
d_gene: TRBD1
v_gene: TRBV5-1
j_gene: TRBJ2-3
abundance: once
len: 15

CDR3nt: TGCGCCAGTCGGGAGCGGGGGGTTTCCTACAATGAGCAGTTCTTC
CDR3aa: CASRERGVSYNEQFF
d_gene: TRBD2
v_gene: TRBV23-1
j_gene: TRBJ2-1
abundance: -
len: 15

CDR3nt: TGTGCCAGCAGCCAAGAGGCCACAGGGTATGGCTACACCTTC
CDR3aa: CASSQEATGYGYTF
d_gene: -
v_gene: TRBV3-1/TRBV3-2
j_gene: TRBJ1-2
abundance: once
len: 14

CDR3nt: TGTGCCAGCAGCTGGGGGGACGGGAACACTGAAGCTTTCTTT
CDR3aa: CASSWGDGNTEAFF
d_gene: -
v_gene: TRBV5-6
j_gene: TRBJ1-1
abundance: -
len: 14

CDR3nt: TGTGCCAGCAGTAACTACAGGGACGCCGGGGAGCTGTTTTTT
CDR3aa: CASSNYRDAGELFF
d_gene: -
v_gene: TRBV6-5
j_gene: TRBJ2-2
abundance: -
len: 14

CDR3nt: TGTGCCAGCAGCCGCGGGACAGGGCCTAATTCACCCCTCCACTTT
CDR3aa: CASSRGTGPNSPLHF
d_gene: TRBD1
v_gene: TRBV5-4
j_gene: TRBJ1-6
abundance: -
len: 15

CDR3nt: TGCGCCAGCAGCTTTTCCTTAGCGGGGATGGTAACCGGGGAGCTGTTTTTT
CDR3aa: CASSFSLAGMVTGELFF
d_gene: TRBD2
v_gene: TRBV5-1
j_gene: TRBJ2-2
abundance: -
len: 17

CDR3nt: TGTGCCAGCACGGTGAGGGGAGGCTATGGCTACACCTTC
CDR3aa: CASTVRGGYGYTF
d_gene: -
v_gene: TRBV18
j_gene: TRBJ1-2
abundance: -
len: 13

CDR3nt: TGTGCCAGCAGCGAGGGACAGGCCTATGGCTACACCTTC
CDR3aa: CASSEGQAYGYTF
d_gene: TRBD1
v_gene: TRBV11-1
j_gene: TRBJ1-2
abundance: -
len: 13

CDR3nt: TGTGCCAGCACCAAGAGGTACGGCCCAGACAGGGGGAGGACTGAAGCTTTCTTT
CDR3aa: CASTKRYGPDRGRTEAFF
d_gene: TRBD1
v_gene: TRBV28
j_gene: TRBJ1-1
abundance: many
len: 18

CDR3nt: TGTGCCAGCAGCAGGACAGGTTGGGAGCAGTTCTTC
CDR3aa: CASSRTGWEQFF
d_gene: TRBD1
v_gene: TRBV28
j_gene: TRBJ2-1
abundance: -
len: 12

CDR3nt: TGTGCCAGAGGAGGGGCGCGTGTTAGCACAGATACGCAGTATTTT
CDR3aa: CARGGARVSTDTQYF
d_gene: -
v_gene: TRBV14
j_gene: TRBJ2-3
abundance: -
len: 15

CDR3nt: TGCGCCAGCAGCCCTTTCCAAGGGGCAAGTTTGGCAGATACGCAGTATTTT
CDR3aa: CASSPFQGASLADTQYF
d_gene: -
v_gene: TRBV10-1
j_gene: TRBJ2-3
abundance: once
len: 17

CDR3nt: TGCAGCGGACAGGTGCTGAACACTGAAGCTTTCTTT
CDR3aa: CSGQVLNTEAFF
d_gene: -
v_gene: TRBV29-1
j_gene: TRBJ1-1
abundance: -
len: 12

CDR3nt: TGTGCCAGCAGTTTTAATCCGGGGATGGGCACTGAAGCTTTCTTT
CDR3aa: CASSFNPGMGTEAFF
d_gene: -
v_gene: TRBV28
j_gene: TRBJ1-1
abundance: -
len: 15

CDR3nt: TGCGCCAGCAGCGGGACAGGGGGCGTCGACTATGGCTACACCTTC
CDR3aa: CASSGTGGVDYGYTF
d_gene: TRBD1
v_gene: TRBV5-1
j_gene: TRBJ1-2
abundance: -
len: 15